This TCR beta chain was profiled in a study of blood T cell repertoires in COVID-19. In the study's own analysis: Amplification of reference gene primers provided the estimated nucleated cell counts. Assay: immunoSEQ multiplex PCR; the TCRdb copy retains only in-frame clones and omits some. For V, J and clone size, that table is used; D and trimming come from the DNA. The sample carries 15,000 to 20,000 clones, about 81% recorded once. This CDR3 has 20 residues. V gave up 3 bases and J gave up 0 bases; unmatched junction bases: 8. CDR1 and CDR2 (germline): SGHVS, FQNEAQ. This rearrangement joins TRBV7-8 to TRBJ2-6; TRBD2 matches at 13 bases. The specimen sequenced was peripheral blood. The TCR originated in a man in his sixties with acute or convalescent COVID-19. CDR3 nucleotides: TGTGCCAGCAGCTTCTATACCGGGACTAGCGGGGTCTCTGGGGCCAACGTCCTGACTTTC. As protein: CASSFYTGTSGVSGANVLTF.